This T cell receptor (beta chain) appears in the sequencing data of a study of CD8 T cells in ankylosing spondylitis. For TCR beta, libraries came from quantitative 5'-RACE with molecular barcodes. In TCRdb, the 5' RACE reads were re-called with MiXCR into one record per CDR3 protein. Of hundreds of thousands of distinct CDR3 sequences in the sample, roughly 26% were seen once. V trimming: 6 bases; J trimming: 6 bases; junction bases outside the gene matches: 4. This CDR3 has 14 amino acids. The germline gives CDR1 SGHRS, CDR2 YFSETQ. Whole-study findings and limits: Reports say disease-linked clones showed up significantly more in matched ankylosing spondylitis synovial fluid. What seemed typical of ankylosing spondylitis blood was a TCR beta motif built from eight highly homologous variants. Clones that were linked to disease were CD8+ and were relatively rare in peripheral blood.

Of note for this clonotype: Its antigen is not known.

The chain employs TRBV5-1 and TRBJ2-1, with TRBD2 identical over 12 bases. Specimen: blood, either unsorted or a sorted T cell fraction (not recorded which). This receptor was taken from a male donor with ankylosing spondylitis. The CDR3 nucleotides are TGCGCCAGCATGACTAGCGGGAGTATCAATGAGCAGTTCTTC. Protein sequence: CASMTSGSINEQFF.